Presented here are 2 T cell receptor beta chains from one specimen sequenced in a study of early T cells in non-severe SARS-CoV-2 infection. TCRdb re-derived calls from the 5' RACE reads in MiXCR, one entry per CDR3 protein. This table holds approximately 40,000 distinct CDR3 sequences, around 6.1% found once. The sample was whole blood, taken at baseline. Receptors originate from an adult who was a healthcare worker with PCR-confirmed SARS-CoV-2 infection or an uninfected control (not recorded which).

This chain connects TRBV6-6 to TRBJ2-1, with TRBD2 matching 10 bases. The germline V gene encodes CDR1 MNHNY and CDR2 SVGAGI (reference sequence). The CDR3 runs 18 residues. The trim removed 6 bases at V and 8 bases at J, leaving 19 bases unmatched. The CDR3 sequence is CASSHPEASGRAVHEQFF. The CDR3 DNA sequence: TGTGCCAGCAGCCACCCAGAGGCCAGCGGGAGGGCCGTCCATGAGCAGTTCTTC.

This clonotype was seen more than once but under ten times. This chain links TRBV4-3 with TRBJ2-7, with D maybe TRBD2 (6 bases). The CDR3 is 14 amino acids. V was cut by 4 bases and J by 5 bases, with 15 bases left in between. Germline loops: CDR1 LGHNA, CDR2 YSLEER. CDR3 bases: TGCGCCAGCAGCCGAGCGGGCCCCTGGGACGAGCAGTACTTC. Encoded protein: CASSRAGPWDEQYF.